Sequencing of this T cell receptor (beta chain) was carried out in a study of blood T cell repertoires in COVID-19. Study in general: COVID-19 samples, acute and convalescent, were from the United States, Italy and Spain.

In the original workflow: For nucleated cells, counts were estimated from reference gene primer amplification. Sequencing was performed with immunoSEQ multiplex PCR; in TCRdb, only in-frame clones are kept and a portion is missing. For V, J and clone size, that table is used; D and trimming come from the DNA. The sample consists of about 500,000 clones, approximately 92% of them appearing once. The CDR3 contains 16 residues. The junction had 7 bases not matched to a gene; V was cut back by 1 base and J by 3 bases. From germline, CDR1 is MNHNS and CDR2 SASEGT. A Seattle source enrolled patients during active infection and followed them longitudinally.

The sequence was collected from a man between 18 and 29 years old with COVID-19, enrolled during active disease. J is TRBJ2-5 and V is TRBV6-1, with 8 bases identical to TRBD1. The sequenced material came from peripheral blood. CDR3 nucleotides: TGTGCCAGCAGTGAAGAACAGGGGGACGCCAAAGAGACCCAGTACTTC. As protein: CASSEEQGDAKETQYF.